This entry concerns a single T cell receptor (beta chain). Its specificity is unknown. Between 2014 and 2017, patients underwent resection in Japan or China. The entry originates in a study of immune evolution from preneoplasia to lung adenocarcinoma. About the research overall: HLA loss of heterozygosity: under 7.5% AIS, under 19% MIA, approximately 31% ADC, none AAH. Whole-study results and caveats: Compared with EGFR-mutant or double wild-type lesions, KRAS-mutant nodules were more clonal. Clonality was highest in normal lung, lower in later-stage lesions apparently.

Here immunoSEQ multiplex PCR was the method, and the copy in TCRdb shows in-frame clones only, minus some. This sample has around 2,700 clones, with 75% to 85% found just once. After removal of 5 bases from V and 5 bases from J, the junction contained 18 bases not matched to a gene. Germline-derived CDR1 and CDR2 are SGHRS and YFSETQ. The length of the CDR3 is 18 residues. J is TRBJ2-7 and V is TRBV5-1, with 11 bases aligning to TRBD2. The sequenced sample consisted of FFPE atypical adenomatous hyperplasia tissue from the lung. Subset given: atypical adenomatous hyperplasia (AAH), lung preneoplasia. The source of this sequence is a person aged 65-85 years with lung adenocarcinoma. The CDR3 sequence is CASSLTGLAGINRDEQYF. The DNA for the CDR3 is TGCGCCAGCAGTTTGACCGGACTAGCGGGCATAAATCGGGACGAGCAGTACTTC.